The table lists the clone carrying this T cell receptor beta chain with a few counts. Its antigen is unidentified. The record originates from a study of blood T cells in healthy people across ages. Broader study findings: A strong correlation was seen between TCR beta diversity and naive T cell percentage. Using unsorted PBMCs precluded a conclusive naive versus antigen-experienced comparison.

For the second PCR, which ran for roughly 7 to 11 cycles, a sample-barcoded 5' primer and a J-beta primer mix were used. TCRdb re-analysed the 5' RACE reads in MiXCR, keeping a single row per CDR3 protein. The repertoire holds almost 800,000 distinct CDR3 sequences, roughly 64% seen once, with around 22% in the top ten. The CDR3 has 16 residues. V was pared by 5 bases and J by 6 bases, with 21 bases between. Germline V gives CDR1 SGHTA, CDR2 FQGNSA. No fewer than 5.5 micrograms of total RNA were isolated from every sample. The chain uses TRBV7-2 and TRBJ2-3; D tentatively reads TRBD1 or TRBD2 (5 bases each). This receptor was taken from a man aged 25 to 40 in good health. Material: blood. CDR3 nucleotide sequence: TGTGCCAGCAGCGCATCCGGGACCGGGGATTTGGATACGCAGTATTTT. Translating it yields CASSASGTGDLDTQYF.